The T cell receptor beta chain under discussion was sequenced for a study of monozygotic twins with inflammatory bowel disease. Via template switching, UMIs carrying a 6-nucleotide sample barcode were introduced. From its re-call of the 5' RACE reads, TCRdb lists each CDR3 protein once, without DNA. The sample totals more than 300,000 distinct CDR3 sequences; its top ten clones hold approximately 2.4%. The origin of this receptor is a human donor with ulcerative colitis or Crohn's disease, or a healthy co-twin of an affected twin (not recorded which). Sequenced input: blood.

This CDR3 is CASSQDLSGPNTGELFF. V is TRBV4-3 and J is TRBJ2-2. The CDR3 extends over 17 amino acids. In germline, CDR1 is LGHNA, CDR2 YSLEER.